Following are 3 T cell receptor beta chains from one sample sequenced in a study of T-cell reconstitution after alpha-beta-depleted transplantation in children. It was with unique molecular identifiers that the TCRbeta library was prepared. Each CDR3 protein is one row after TCRdb ran MiXCR on the PCR reads. The sample lists about 510,000 distinct CDR3 sequences, about an eighth occurring once. Material: PBMCs, mostly from graft donor cells, obtained 180 days after TCRalphabeta/CD19-depleted stem cell transplant. The receptor set was obtained from a female patient aged 2-9 years who had a stem cell transplant for aplastic anemia, so the T cells may come from the graft donor.

The chain is built from TRBV7-2 and TRBJ2-7, with TRBD2 identical over 8 bases. Germline V gives CDR1 SGHTA, CDR2 FQGNSA. This CDR3 contains 14 residues. V trimming: 5 bases; J trimming: 4 bases; junction bases outside the gene matches: 7. The CDR3 DNA sequence: TGTGCCAGCAGCCCTGAACTAGCGGTATACGAGCAGTACTTC. It specifies CASSPELAVYEQYF.

The rearrangement links TRBV7-2 to TRBJ2-7; D assignment may be TRBD1 or TRBD2 (5 bases each). The germline V gene has CDR1 SGHTA and CDR2 FQGNSA. V shed 5 bases and J shed 2 bases, with 19 bases lying between them. This CDR3 is built from 16 residues. CDR3 DNA: TGTGCCAGCAGCACAGCCGGGACCCTACCCGCCTACGAGCAGTACTTC. As protein: CASSTAGTLPAYEQYF.

This clonotype was seen a handful of times. The V gene is TRBV10-3, the J gene TRBJ2-2; TRBD2 might be the D (6 bases). Germline-derived CDR1 and CDR2 are ENHRY and SYGVKD. The CDR3 runs 14 residues. V lost 6 bases and J lost 0, with 8 bases in between. The CDR3 sequence is CAISREPNTGELFF. CDR3 in DNA: TGTGCCATCAGCCGGGAGCCGAACACCGGGGAGCTGTTTTTT.